The sequence of this T cell receptor (beta chain) was determined in a study of T cells after yellow fever vaccination. The CDR3 covers 12 residues. Germline-derived CDR1 and CDR2 are DFQATT and SNEGSKA (reference sequence). V dropped 6 bases and J dropped 4 bases, with 11 bases sitting between them. MiXCR was run by TCRdb on the 5' RACE reads, yielding one entry per CDR3 protein. There are 500,000 to 700,000 distinct CDR3 sequences in the sample; under 25% occur only once, and roughly an eighth lies in the top ten. This clonotype was picked up a small number of times. The sequence derives from a man between 25 and 39 years old who received the YFV17D yellow fever vaccine. This chain uses TRBV20-1 with TRBJ2-3; D ambiguous. Source: PBMCs, taken 15 days after the yellow fever booster vaccination. The CDR3 bases are TGCAGTGCCCTCCTCCGGGCAGATACGCAGTATTTT. This gives the protein CSALLRADTQYF.